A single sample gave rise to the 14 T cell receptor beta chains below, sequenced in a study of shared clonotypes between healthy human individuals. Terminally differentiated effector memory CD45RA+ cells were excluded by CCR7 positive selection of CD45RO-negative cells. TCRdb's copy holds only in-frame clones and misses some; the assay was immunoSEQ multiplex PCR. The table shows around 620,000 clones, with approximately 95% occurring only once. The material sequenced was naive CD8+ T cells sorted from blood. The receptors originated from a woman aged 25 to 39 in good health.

The CDR3 DNA is TGCGCCAGCAGCCAACCCTTACTAGCGGGCGATACCTACAATGAGCAGTTCTTC. This sequence encodes CASSQPLLAGDTYNEQFF. The chain recombines TRBV4-1 with TRBJ2-1, with 9 bases identical to TRBD2. CDR3 length equals 18 residues. Germline V gene sequence: CDR1 MGHRA, CDR2 YSYEKL. V was pared by 2 bases and J by 2 bases, with 10 bases of the junction left unmatched.

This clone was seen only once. As DNA, the CDR3 is TGTGCCAGCAGTTACTCGATGCAGATCCCTGAAGCTTTCTTT. It translates to CASSYSMQIPEAFF. V usage is TRBV6-5 and J usage is TRBJ1-1; D is uncertain. The ends were cut back, 0 bases at V and 6 bases at J, with 11 bases in the middle. The CDR3 is made up of 14 amino acids. The germline V gene encodes CDR1 MNHEY and CDR2 SVGAGI.

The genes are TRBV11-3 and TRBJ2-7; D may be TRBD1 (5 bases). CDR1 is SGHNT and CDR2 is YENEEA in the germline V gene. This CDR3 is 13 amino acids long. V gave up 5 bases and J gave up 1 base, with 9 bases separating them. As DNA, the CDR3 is TGTGCCAGCAGCGAAGGACATTCCTACGAGCAGTACTTC. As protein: CASSEGHSYEQYF.

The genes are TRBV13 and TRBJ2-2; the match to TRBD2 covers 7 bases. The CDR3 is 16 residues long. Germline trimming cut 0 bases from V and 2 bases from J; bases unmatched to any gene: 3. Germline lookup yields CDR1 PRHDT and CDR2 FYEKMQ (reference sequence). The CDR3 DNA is TGTGCCAGCAGCTTAGGTGCTAGCGGTAACACCGGGGAGCTGTTTTTT. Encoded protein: CASSLGASGNTGELFF.

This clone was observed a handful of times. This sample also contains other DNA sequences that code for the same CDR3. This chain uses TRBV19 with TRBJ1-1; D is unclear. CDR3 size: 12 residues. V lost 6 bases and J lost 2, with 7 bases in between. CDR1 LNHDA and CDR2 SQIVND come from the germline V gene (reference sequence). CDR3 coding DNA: TGTGCCAGTAGAGAAGGAAACACTGAAGCTTTCTTT. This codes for CASREGNTEAFF. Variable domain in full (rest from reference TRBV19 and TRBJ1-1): DGGITQSPKYLFRKEGQNVTLSCEQNLNHDAMYWYRQDPGQGLRLIYYSQIVNDFQKGDIAEGYSVSREKKESFPLTVTSAQKNPTAFYLCASREGNTEAFFGQGTRLTVV.

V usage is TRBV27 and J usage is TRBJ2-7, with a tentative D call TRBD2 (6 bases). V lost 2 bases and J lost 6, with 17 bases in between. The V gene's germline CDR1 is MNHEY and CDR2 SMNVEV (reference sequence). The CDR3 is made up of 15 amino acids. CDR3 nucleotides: TGTGCCAGCAGTTTACTGTCCGGGAGCCGGGTCGAGCAGTACTTC. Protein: CASSLLSGSRVEQYF.

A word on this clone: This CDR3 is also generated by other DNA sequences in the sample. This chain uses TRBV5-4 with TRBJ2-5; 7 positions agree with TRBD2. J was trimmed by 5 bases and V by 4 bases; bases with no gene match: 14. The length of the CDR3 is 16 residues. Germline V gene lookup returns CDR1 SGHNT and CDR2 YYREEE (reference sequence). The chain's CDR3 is CASSDTSGWGGETQYF. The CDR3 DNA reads TGTGCCAGCAGCGATACTTCAGGGTGGGGGGGGGAGACCCAGTACTTC.

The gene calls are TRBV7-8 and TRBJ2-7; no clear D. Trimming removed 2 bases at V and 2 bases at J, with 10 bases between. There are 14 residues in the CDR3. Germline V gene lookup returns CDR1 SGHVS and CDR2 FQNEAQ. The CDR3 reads CASSLFGETYEQYF. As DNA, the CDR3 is TGTGCCAGCAGCTTATTTGGCGAAACCTACGAGCAGTACTTC.

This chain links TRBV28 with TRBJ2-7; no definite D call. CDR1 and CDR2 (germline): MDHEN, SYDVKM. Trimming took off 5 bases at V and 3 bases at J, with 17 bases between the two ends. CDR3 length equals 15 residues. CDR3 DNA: TGTGCCAGCAGTGTGAACAGTTCTCCCTACTACGAGCAGTACTTC. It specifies CASSVNSSPYYEQYF.

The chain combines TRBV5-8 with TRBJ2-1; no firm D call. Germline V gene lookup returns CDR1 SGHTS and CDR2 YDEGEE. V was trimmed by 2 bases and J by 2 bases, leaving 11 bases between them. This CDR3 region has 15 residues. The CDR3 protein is CASSLAPSAYNEQFF. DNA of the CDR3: TGTGCCAGCAGCTTAGCTCCTTCTGCCTACAATGAGCAGTTCTTC.

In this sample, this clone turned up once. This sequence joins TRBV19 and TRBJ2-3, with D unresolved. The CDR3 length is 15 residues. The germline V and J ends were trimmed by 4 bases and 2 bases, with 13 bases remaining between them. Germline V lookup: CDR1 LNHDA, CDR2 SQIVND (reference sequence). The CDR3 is CASSTRDGDTDTQYF. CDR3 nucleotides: TGTGCCAGTAGTACCCGAGATGGAGACACAGATACGCAGTATTTT.

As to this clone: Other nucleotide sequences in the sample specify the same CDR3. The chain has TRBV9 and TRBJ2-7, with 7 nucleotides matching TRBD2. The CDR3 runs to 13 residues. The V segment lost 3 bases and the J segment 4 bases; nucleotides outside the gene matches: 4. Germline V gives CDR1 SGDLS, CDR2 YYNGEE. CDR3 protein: CASSGTGGYEQYF. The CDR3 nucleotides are TGTGCCAGCAGCGGGACGGGGGGTTACGAGCAGTACTTC.

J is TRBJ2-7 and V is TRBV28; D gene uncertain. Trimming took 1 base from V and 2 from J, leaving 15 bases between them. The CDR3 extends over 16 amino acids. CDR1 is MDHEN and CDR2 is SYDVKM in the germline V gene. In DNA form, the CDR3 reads TGTGCCAGCAGTTTATCTTTAGGCAGCGCTGCCTACGAGCAGTACTTC. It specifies CASSLSLGSAAYEQYF.

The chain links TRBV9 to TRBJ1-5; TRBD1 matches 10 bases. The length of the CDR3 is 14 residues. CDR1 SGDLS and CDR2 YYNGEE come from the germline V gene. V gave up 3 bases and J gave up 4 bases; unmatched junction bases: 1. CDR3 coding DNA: TGTGCCAGCAGCGGGGGACAGGGGAATCAGCCCCAGCATTTT. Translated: CASSGGQGNQPQHF.